The 23 T cell receptor beta chains listed next were all sequenced from one sample in a study of T cell changes during pregnancy in multiple sclerosis. The table came from immunoSEQ multiplex PCR; TCRdb's copy has only in-frame clones and leaves some out. The repertoire consists of 20,000 to 25,000 clones, with about 82% occurring once and the leading ten covering 15% to 19%. The sequenced sample was CD8+ T cells from peripheral blood mononuclear cells, obtained in the first trimester of pregnancy. These receptors were taken from a female donor in good health, enrolled as a control in a pregnancy study.

J is TRBJ1-2 and V is TRBV29-1; 9 bases are a match to TRBD1. Losses at the gene ends were 6 bases for V and 4 bases for J; bases not matched to a gene: 6. Germline CDR1 is SQVTM and CDR2 is ANQGSEA. This CDR3 is built from 13 residues. The CDR3 coding sequence is TGCAGCGTAGCTACAGGGGGCAGCTATGGCTACACCTTC. It is translated as CSVATGGSYGYTF.

V is TRBV5-1 and J is TRBJ2-3; 16 bases are a match to TRBD2. Losses at the gene ends were 4 bases for V and 4 bases for J; bases not matched to a gene: 9. The CDR3 is 18 residues long. Germline CDR1 is SGHRS and CDR2 is YFSETQ. CDR3 DNA: TGCGCCAGCAGCAACTCCGGGACTAGCGGGAGGGCCGCAGATACGCAGTATTTT. This gives the protein CASSNSGTSGRAADTQYF.

The chain is built from TRBV7-4 and TRBJ2-5, with 11 positions matching TRBD2. Germline CDR1 and CDR2: SGHVT and SQSDAQ. Germline trimming cut 4 bases from V and 1 base from J; bases unmatched to any gene: 5. The CDR3 is 16 amino acids. The CDR3 region is CASSSGTSGFQETQYF. The CDR3 DNA sequence: TGTGCCAGCAGCTCCGGGACTAGCGGATTCCAAGAGACCCAGTACTTC.

The chain links TRBV6-1 to TRBJ1-6; weak D call: TRBD1 (6 bases). The length of the CDR3 is 15 residues. Looked up from germline, CDR1 is MNHNS and CDR2 is SASEGT. The germline V and J ends were trimmed by 4 bases and 9 bases, with 16 bases remaining between them. CDR3 amino acids: CASSATGQSGSPLHF. The DNA for the CDR3 is TGTGCCAGCAGTGCTACCGGACAGTCGGGTTCACCCCTCCACTTT.

This clone was recorded at least ten times. This chain uses TRBV6-6 with TRBJ2-7; D unclear. The germline V gene has CDR1 MNHNY and CDR2 SVGAGI (reference sequence). The V gene lost 4 bases and the J gene lost 7 bases, with 14 bases spanning the gap. This CDR3 is built from 13 residues. CDR3 amino acids: CASSSNEAVEQYF. DNA for the CDR3: TGTGCCAGCAGTTCCAACGAGGCGGTTGAGCAGTACTTC.

The chain couples TRBV6-4 to TRBJ2-2; TRBD1 aligns across 8 bases. Germline loops: CDR1 MRHNA, CDR2 SNTAGT. Losses at the gene ends were 5 bases for V and 2 bases for J; bases not matched to a gene: 10. The CDR3 runs 17 residues. The CDR3 is CASSFRSAGGNTGELFF. The CDR3 DNA reads TGTGCCAGCAGTTTTCGATCGGCAGGGGGCAACACCGGGGAGCTGTTTTTT.

The V and J genes are TRBV27 and TRBJ2-2, with a tentative D call TRBD1 (6 bases). Trimming stripped 6 bases from V and 1 base from J, with 15 bases between. CDR1 and CDR2 (germline): MNHEY, SMNVEV (reference sequence). The CDR3 spans 16 residues. CDR3 nucleotide sequence: TGTGCCAGCAGCTGGGGGCATACAGGGAACACCGGGGAGCTGTTTTTT. This encodes CASSWGHTGNTGELFF.

The chain is built from TRBV4-2 and TRBJ2-1; 9 nucleotides line up with TRBD2. The CDR3 is 18 residues long. After removal of 4 bases from V and 6 bases from J, the junction contained 16 bases not matched to a gene. Germline V gene lookup returns CDR1 LGHNA and CDR2 YNFKEQ. The CDR3 loop reads CASSPPSGGGRARNEQFF. As DNA, the CDR3 is TGTGCCAGCAGCCCCCCCAGTGGGGGCGGGAGGGCCCGCAATGAGCAGTTCTTC.

The rearrangement uses TRBV6-6 and TRBJ2-7; 12 nucleotides align to TRBD2. There are 15 residues in the CDR3. The germline CDR1 and CDR2 sequences are MNHNY and SVGAGI (reference sequence). Trimming at V came to 5 bases and at J to 0 bases, leaving 2 bases not matched to a gene. CDR3 protein: CASSGLAGSSYEQYF. For the CDR3, the DNA is TGTGCCAGCAGTGGACTAGCGGGGAGCTCCTACGAGCAGTACTTC.

The rearrangement joins TRBV6-4 to TRBJ2-1; possible D gene TRBD2, 5 bases. The germline V gene encodes CDR1 MRHNA and CDR2 SNTAGT. The CDR3 totals 16 residues. Trimming cost V 0 bases and J 0 bases, with 9 bases left between them. CDR3 coding DNA: TGTGCCAGCAGTGACTCAGCGGATAGCTCCTACAATGAGCAGTTCTTC. Its protein is CASSDSADSSYNEQFF.

The chain employs TRBV7-9 and TRBJ1-1, with D unclear. The length of the CDR3 is 13 residues. V lost 4 bases to trimming and J lost 3 bases, with 9 bases between them. From germline, CDR1 is SEHNR and CDR2 FQNEAQ (reference sequence). The CDR3 loop is CASSSDSHTEAFF. The CDR3 DNA reads TGTGCCAGCAGCTCCGACTCCCACACTGAAGCTTTCTTT. Complete variable domain (other parts from reference TRBV7-9 and TRBJ1-1): DTGVSQNPRHKITKRGQNVTFRCDPISEHNRLYWYRQTLGQGPEFLTYFQNEAQLEKSRLLSDRFSAERPKGSFSTLEIQRTEQGDSAMYLCASSSDSHTEAFFGQGTRLTVV.

CDR3: CASSLTGTGVAYEQYF. CDR3 coding DNA: TGTGCCAGCAGTTTAACCGGCACAGGGGTAGCCTACGAGCAGTACTTC. The J gene is TRBJ2-7, the V gene TRBV27; 7 bases line up with TRBD1. This CDR3 spans 16 amino acids. In germline, CDR1 is MNHEY, CDR2 SMNVEV (reference sequence). The ends lost 2 bases at V and 2 bases at J; junction bases unmatched: 9.

The chain recombines TRBV4-1 with TRBJ1-2; 12 nucleotides match TRBD1. V trimming: 1 base; J trimming: 3 bases; junction bases outside the gene matches: 15. This CDR3 spans 20 amino acids. From germline, CDR1 is MGHRA and CDR2 YSYEKL. The CDR3 loop is CASSQAGRPGQGAPDYGYTF. The DNA for the CDR3 is TGCGCCAGCAGCCAAGCCGGGAGACCGGGACAGGGGGCGCCGGACTATGGCTACACCTTC.

The rearrangement uses TRBV9 and TRBJ2-3; TRBD2 agrees at 7 bases. V was clipped by 3 bases and J by 6 bases; unmatched bases: 7. The CDR3 is made up of 14 amino acids. CDR1 and CDR2 (germline): SGDLS, YYNGEE. The chain's CDR3 is CASSAWTGGDTQYF. DNA of the CDR3: TGTGCCAGCAGCGCTTGGACCGGGGGGGATACGCAGTATTTT.

This rearrangement joins TRBV7-2 to TRBJ1-2; D perhaps matches TRBD1 (6 bases). The germline gives CDR1 SGHTA, CDR2 FQGNSA. The CDR3 runs 16 residues. The V end was cut by 1 base, the J end by 3 bases, with 15 bases between. CDR3 sequence (DNA): TGTGCCAGCAGCTTAGTGCCCGGGGGGCTCGACTATGGCTACACCTTC. The encoded protein is CASSLVPGGLDYGYTF.

The J gene is TRBJ1-1, the V gene TRBV19, with D perhaps matching TRBD1 (6 bases). The CDR3 contains 15 residues. CDR1 is LNHDA and CDR2 is SQIVND in the germline V gene (reference sequence). The germline V and J ends were trimmed by 4 bases and 4 bases, with 16 bases remaining between them. The CDR3 is CASSRANRVFTEAFF. The CDR3 DNA sequence: TGTGCCAGTAGTAGGGCTAACAGGGTCTTCACTGAAGCTTTCTTT.

The V and J genes are TRBV6-1 and TRBJ2-5; tentative D call: TRBD1 (7 bases). CDR1 is MNHNS and CDR2 is SASEGT in the germline V gene. V shed 3 bases and J shed 2 bases, with 13 bases lying between them. The CDR3 totals 15 residues. The CDR3: CASSESQGGQETQYF. DNA for the CDR3: TGTGCCAGCAGTGAGTCCCAGGGGGGACAAGAGACCCAGTACTTC.

The CDR3 region is CASSGWTEERIEYF. In DNA, the CDR3 is TGTGCCAGCAGCGGGTGGACAGAGGAAAGGATAGAGTACTTC. This rearrangement joins TRBV5-5 to TRBJ2-4, with a possible D match to TRBD1 (6 bases). From germline, CDR1 is SGHKS and CDR2 YYEKEE (reference sequence). With 4 bases removed from V and 14 bases from J, the gap between germline ends came to 22 bases. The CDR3 length is 14 residues.

The chain has TRBV28 and TRBJ1-5, with 7 bases identical to TRBD1. The junction had 6 bases not matched to a gene; V was cut back by 6 bases and J by 4 bases. In germline, CDR1 is MDHEN, CDR2 SYDVKM. The CDR3 length is 14 residues. CDR3 DNA: TGTGCCAGCAGAACGGGACAGTATAATCAGCCCCAGCATTTT. Amino acid sequence: CASRTGQYNQPQHF. Filled out from reference TRBV28 and TRBJ1-5, the complete variable domain reads DVKVTQSSRYLVKRTGEKVFLECVQDMDHENMFWYRQDPGLGLRLIYFSYDVKMKEKGDIPEGYSVSREKKERFSLILESASTNQTSMYLCASRTGQYNQPQHFGDGTRLSIL.

The V gene is TRBV7-9, the J gene TRBJ1-1; possibly TRBD1 for D (6 bases). V lost 1 base and J lost 10, with 10 bases in between. Germline V gene data show CDR1 as SEHNR and CDR2 as FQNEAQ (reference sequence). This CDR3 contains 12 residues. The CDR3 here is CASSLGGRRAFF. The CDR3 DNA sequence: TGTGCCAGCAGCTTAGGGGGGCGGAGAGCTTTCTTT.

V usage is TRBV6-1 and J usage is TRBJ1-6; D is undetermined. The CDR3 loop spans 16 amino acids. Trimming removed 3 bases at V and 1 base at J, with 10 bases between. The germline V gene encodes CDR1 MNHNS and CDR2 SASEGT. CDR3 residues: CASSDWATSYNSPLHF. CDR3 DNA sequence: TGTGCCAGCAGTGACTGGGCAACGTCCTATAATTCACCCCTCCACTTT.

This clone was seen once. The chain employs TRBV7-2 and TRBJ1-1, with TRBD1 as a possible D gene (5 bases). Germline V gives CDR1 SGHTA, CDR2 FQGNSA. Trimming pared 3 bases from V and 0 bases from J, leaving 17 bases between. CDR3 length: 17 amino acids. As DNA, the CDR3 is TGTGCCAGCAGCTTGATTAGTCAGGGTCTGGTGAACACTGAAGCTTTCTTT. Amino acids: CASSLISQGLVNTEAFF. Complete variable domain (other parts from reference TRBV7-2 and TRBJ1-1): GAGVSQSPSNKVTEKGKDVELRCDPISGHTALYWYRQSLGQGLEFLIYFQGNSAPDKSGLPSDRFSAERTGGSVSTLTIQRTQQEDSAVYLCASSLISQGLVNTEAFFGQGTRLTVV.

This clone has just a few counts. The chain joins TRBV7-9 to TRBJ2-7; TRBD2 matches at 13 bases. Trimming cost V 3 bases and J 6 bases; bases outside gene matches: 5. In germline, CDR1 is SEHNR, CDR2 FQNEAQ (reference sequence). The CDR3 runs to 15 residues. CDR3 bases: TGTGCCAGCAGCTTGGGACTAGCGGGATACTTCGAGCAGTACTTC. Protein sequence: CASSLGLAGYFEQYF.